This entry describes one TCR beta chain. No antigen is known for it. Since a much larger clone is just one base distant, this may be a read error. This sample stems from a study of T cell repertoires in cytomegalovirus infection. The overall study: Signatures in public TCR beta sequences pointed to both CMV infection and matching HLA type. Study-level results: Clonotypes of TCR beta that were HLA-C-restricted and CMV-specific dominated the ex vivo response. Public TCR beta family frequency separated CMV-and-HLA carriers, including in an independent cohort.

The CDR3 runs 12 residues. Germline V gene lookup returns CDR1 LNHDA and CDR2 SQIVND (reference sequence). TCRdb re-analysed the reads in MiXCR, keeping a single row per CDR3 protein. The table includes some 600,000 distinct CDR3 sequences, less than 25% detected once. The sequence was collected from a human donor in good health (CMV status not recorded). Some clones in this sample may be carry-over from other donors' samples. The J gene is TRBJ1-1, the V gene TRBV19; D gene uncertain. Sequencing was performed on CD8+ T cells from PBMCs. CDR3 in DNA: TGTGTCAGTAGTCCCCCGAACACTGAAGCTTTCTTT. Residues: CVSSPPNTEAFF. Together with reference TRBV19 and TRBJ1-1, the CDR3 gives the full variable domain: DGGITQSPKYLFRKEGQNVTLSCEQNLNHDAMYWYRQDPGQGLRLIYYSQIVNDFQKGDIAEGYSVSREKKESFPLTVTSAQKNPTAFYLCVSSPPNTEAFFGQGTRLTVV.